These 16 T cell receptor beta chains originate from one sample sequenced in a study of spatial heterogeneity in lung cancer. Each CDR3 protein gets one entry after TCRdb re-called the 5' RACE reads with MiXCR. The table includes 65,000 to 85,000 distinct CDR3 sequences, more than 15% detected once. Documented time point: sample taken at primary tumor resection. Unsorted samples of tumor, nontumor lung or frozen PBMC had their whole RNA sequenced. Sequenced here: PBMCs, sampled at surgery. All receptors come from a male donor with early-stage non-small cell lung cancer.

This clonotype was seen more than once but under ten times. The chain couples TRBV4-2 to TRBJ2-2, with unresolved D. The CDR3 extends over 12 amino acids. The V gene's germline CDR1 is LGHNA and CDR2 YNFKEQ. Trimming removed 1 base from V and 4 bases from J, with 1 base in between. The CDR3: CASSQATGELFF. DNA of the CDR3: TGTGCCAGCAGCCAAGCCACCGGGGAGCTGTTTTTT.

This chain joins TRBV11-2 and TRBJ2-6; weak D call: TRBD2 (6 bases). The CDR3 consists of 15 residues. V dropped 5 bases and J dropped 0 bases, with 8 bases sitting between them. From germline, CDR1 is SGHAT and CDR2 FQNNGV. The CDR3 coding sequence is TGTGCCAGCAGCCCCGGGGGCTCTGGGGCCAACGTCCTGACTTTC. It codes for CASSPGGSGANVLTF.

This clonotype was counted between two and nine times. The chain combines TRBV19 with TRBJ1-1; D is perhaps TRBD1 (5 bases). This CDR3 has 15 amino acids. Germline CDR1 is LNHDA and CDR2 is SQIVND (reference sequence). V was trimmed by 9 bases and J by 1 base, leaving 18 bases between them. The CDR3 DNA reads TGTGCCAGCCCCCCCGCCGGGACCACGAACACTGAAGCTTTCTTT. Translated: CASPPAGTTNTEAFF.

The rearrangement joins TRBV3-1 to TRBJ2-7; weak D call: TRBD2 (6 bases). The V end was cut by 4 bases, the J end by 1 base, with 14 bases between. CDR3 size: 15 residues. Germline loops: CDR1 LGHDT, CDR2 YNNKEL (reference sequence). The CDR3 DNA reads as TGTGCCAGCAGCCCCGGCCTAGCGATTTCCTACGAGCAGTACTTC. Encoded protein: CASSPGLAISYEQYF.

The CDR3 here is CASSQGPGGTGTDTQYF. The CDR3 DNA is TGCGCCAGCAGCCAAGGCCCGGGGGGGACCGGCACAGATACGCAGTATTTT. V gene TRBV4-3 combines with J gene TRBJ2-3, with 8 nucleotides matching TRBD2. Losses at the gene ends were 1 base for V and 1 base for J; bases not matched to a gene: 7. The CDR3 totals 17 residues. Germline CDR1 is LGHNA and CDR2 is YSLEER.

This clonotype has only a few counts. The chain links TRBV5-6 to TRBJ1-2, with D uncertain. V shed 4 bases and J shed 8 bases, with 15 bases lying between them. The germline gives CDR1 SGHDT, CDR2 YYEEEE. This CDR3 is built from 13 residues. CDR3 protein: CASSPAGERGYTF. CDR3 nucleotide sequence: TGTGCCAGCAGCCCGGCCGGGGAAAGAGGCTACACCTTC.

Many counts were recorded for this clonotype. The genes are TRBV28 and TRBJ2-5; D call uncertain. This CDR3 is 14 amino acids long. V was trimmed by 3 bases and J by 1 base, leaving 9 bases between them. Germline CDR1 is MDHEN and CDR2 is SYDVKM. This chain's CDR3 is CASSFRALQETQYF. Here the CDR3 DNA reads TGTGCCAGCAGTTTTAGGGCACTCCAAGAGACCCAGTACTTC.

This clonotype was picked up a small number of times. The chain carries TRBV7-8 and TRBJ2-3, with a possible D match to TRBD1 (6 bases). CDR3 size: 15 residues. V was shortened by 6 bases and J by 2 bases, with 15 bases between the two germline ends. Germline CDR1 reads SGHVS; CDR2 reads FQNEAQ. CDR3 nucleotides: TGTGCCAGCAGTTCACAGGGCCAGGTCACAGATACGCAGTATTTT. Translation gives CASSSQGQVTDTQYF.

This clonotype was seen only a few times. The CDR3 here is CASSPTRTDTQYF. The CDR3 DNA sequence: TGTGCCAGCAGCCCCACGCGCACAGATACGCAGTATTTT. The chain has TRBV4-2 and TRBJ2-3, with D unclear. The germline CDR1 and CDR2 sequences are LGHNA and YNFKEQ. Trimming left V 4 bases short and J 1 base short, with 6 bases between. The CDR3 is 13 amino acids.

This clonotype was picked up a small number of times. V usage is TRBV18 and J usage is TRBJ2-5; 7 nucleotides align to TRBD1. J gave up 2 bases and V 4 bases, and 1 base lay outside the gene matches. Germline CDR1 reads KGHSH; CDR2 reads LQKENI. This CDR3 region has 13 residues. The DNA for the CDR3 is TGTGCCAGCTCACAACAGGGGCAAGAGACCCAGTACTTC. It encodes CASSQQGQETQYF.

This clonotype was detected ten times or more. The rearrangement links TRBV6-6 to TRBJ2-5; 10 positions agree with TRBD1. The CDR3 is 15 residues long. Germline values: CDR1 MNHNY, CDR2 SVGAGI (reference sequence). V shed 7 bases, J shed 5 bases, and the junction held 10 bases outside the gene matches. The CDR3 DNA sequence: TGTGCCAGCACCGAAGGGGACAGGGGAATGGAGACCCAGTACTTC. Its protein is CASTEGDRGMETQYF.

The chain combines TRBV27 with TRBJ2-7, with 8 positions matching TRBD1. Germline values: CDR1 MNHEY, CDR2 SMNVEV (reference sequence). The length of the CDR3 is 16 residues. The V and J ends lost 3 bases and 5 bases, in that order; junction bases with no gene match: 12. CDR3 amino acids: CASSLLRRQGANEQYF. CDR3 sequence (DNA): TGTGCCAGCAGTTTGCTGAGACGTCAGGGGGCGAACGAGCAGTACTTC.

In this sample, this clonotype turned up a few times. The chain employs TRBV20-1 and TRBJ2-2; D unresolved. Germline assignment: CDR1 DFQATT and CDR2 SNEGSKA (reference sequence). Trimming took 2 bases from V and 0 from J, leaving 13 bases between them. This CDR3 comprises 16 residues. The CDR3 is CSARRFADANTGELFF. DNA of the CDR3: TGCAGTGCTAGAAGGTTCGCTGACGCGAACACCGGGGAGCTGTTTTTT.

This clonotype was seen a few times. The chain uses TRBV7-2 and TRBJ2-1, with 9 positions matching TRBD2. Germline CDR1 and CDR2: SGHTA and FQGNSA. The V and J ends lost 5 bases and 9 bases, in that order; junction bases with no gene match: 5. The CDR3 contains 13 residues. The CDR3 nucleotides are TGTGCCAGCAGCACCTGGACTAGCGCTGAGCAGTTCTTC. It translates to CASSTWTSAEQFF.

The chain is built from TRBV10-3 and TRBJ2-1; possibly TRBD2 for D (6 bases). Trimming shortened V by 0 bases and J by 4 bases, and 13 bases separated the two germline ends. From germline, CDR1 is ENHRY and CDR2 SYGVKD. The length of the CDR3 is 16 residues. The CDR3 nucleotides read TGTGCCATCAGTGAGTCAGCGGCGGGAACTTACAATGAGCAGTTCTTC. Translating it yields CAISESAAGTYNEQFF.

This clonotype appeared a few times. The chain recombines TRBV27 with TRBJ2-2; tentatively, D is TRBD2 (7 bases). CDR1 and CDR2 (germline): MNHEY, SMNVEV (reference sequence). CDR3 size: 15 residues. With 3 bases removed from V and 6 bases from J, the gap between germline ends came to 14 bases. CDR3 loop: CASSFFSGGAGELFF. The CDR3 DNA reads TGTGCCAGCAGTTTTTTCTCGGGGGGCGCCGGGGAGCTGTTTTTT.